This T cell receptor beta chain derives from a study of blood T cell repertoires in COVID-19. Study information: The origin of the acute and convalescent COVID-19 samples was the United States, Italy and Spain. T cells, B-cell-depleted T cells, or PBMCs supplied cDNA or gDNA.

Original data processing: Estimated nucleated cell counts came from reference gene primer amplification. Only in-frame clones appear in the TCRdb table, and some are missing; sequencing was by immunoSEQ multiplex PCR. V and J calls and clone size are given by that table; D and trimming were obtained from the DNA. The sample carries about 120,000 clones, about 89% recorded once. Trimming took 0 bases from V and 6 from J, leaving 8 bases between them. Germline loops: CDR1 SGDLS, CDR2 YYNGEE. The CDR3 spans 13 residues. The sequence was collected from a human donor with acute or convalescent COVID-19. The donor label of this sample is uncertain. The V and J genes are TRBV9 and TRBJ2-3, with unresolved D. Sequencing input: peripheral blood. The CDR3 bases are TGTGCCAGCAGCGTAGATCTATCCGATACGCAGTATTTT. This sequence encodes CASSVDLSDTQYF.